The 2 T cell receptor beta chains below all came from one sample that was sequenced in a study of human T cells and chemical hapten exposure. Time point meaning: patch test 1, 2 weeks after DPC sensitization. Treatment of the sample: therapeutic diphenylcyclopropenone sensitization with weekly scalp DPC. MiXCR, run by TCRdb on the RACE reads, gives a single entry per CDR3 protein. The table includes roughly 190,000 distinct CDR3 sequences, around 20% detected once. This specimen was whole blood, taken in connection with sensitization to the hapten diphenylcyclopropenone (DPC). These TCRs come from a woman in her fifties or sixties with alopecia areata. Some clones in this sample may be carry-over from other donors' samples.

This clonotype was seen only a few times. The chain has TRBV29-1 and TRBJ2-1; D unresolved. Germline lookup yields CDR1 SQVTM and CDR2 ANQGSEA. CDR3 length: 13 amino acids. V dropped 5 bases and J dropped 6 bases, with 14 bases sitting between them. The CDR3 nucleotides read TGCAGCGTTTGGACCCCCCCGGGCAATGAGCAGTTCTTC. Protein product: CSVWTPPGNEQFF.

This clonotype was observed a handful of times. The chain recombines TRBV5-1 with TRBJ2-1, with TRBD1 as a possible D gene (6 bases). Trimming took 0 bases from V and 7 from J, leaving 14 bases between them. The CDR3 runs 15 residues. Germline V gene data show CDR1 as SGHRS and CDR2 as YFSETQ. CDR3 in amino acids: CASSLEQGRGNEQFF. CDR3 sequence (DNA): TGCGCCAGCAGCTTGGAACAGGGTAGGGGGAATGAGCAGTTCTTC.